Shown below are 20 T cell receptor beta chains from a single sample sequenced in a study of early stage breast cancer tumors. Clones were sequenced by immunoSEQ multiplex PCR, and TCRdb holds only the in-frame ones, with some missing. The repertoire has around 50,000 clones, 83% of them found once; the top ten carry about 1.4%. What was sequenced was blood. All receptors derive from a person aged 45-65 years with breast cancer.

The V and J genes are TRBV28 and TRBJ1-4; tentative D call: TRBD1 (6 bases). The CDR3 is 14 residues long. Trimming shortened V by 4 bases and J by 8 bases, and 14 bases separated the two germline ends. Germline V gene sequence: CDR1 MDHEN, CDR2 SYDVKM. CDR3 sequence: CASSSTGLGEKLFF. In nucleotides, the CDR3 is TGTGCCAGCAGTTCAACAGGGTTGGGGGAAAAACTGTTTTTT.

The chain couples TRBV2 to TRBJ2-1; D call uncertain. The V and J ends lost 4 bases and 2 bases respectively, with 12 bases between them. The CDR3 runs 15 residues. Germline V gene lookup returns CDR1 SNHLY and CDR2 FYNNEI. The CDR3 nucleotides are TGTGCCAGCAGTGTGGATCCCGTAGCCTACAATGAGCAGTTCTTC. Its translation is CASSVDPVAYNEQFF.

The CDR3 loop reads CARPGLAGVAEQFF. Written as DNA, the CDR3 is TGTGCCAGGCCGGGACTAGCGGGAGTGGCTGAGCAGTTCTTC. This rearrangement joins TRBV2 to TRBJ2-1, with 14 bases fitting TRBD2. The CDR3 is made up of 14 amino acids. The V gene's germline CDR1 is SNHLY and CDR2 FYNNEI. V shed 9 bases and J 9 bases; nucleotides not matched to a gene: 7.

V and J are TRBV18 and TRBJ1-3; D unresolved. The germline V and J ends were trimmed by 2 bases and 5 bases, with 10 bases remaining between them. The germline V gene has CDR1 KGHSH and CDR2 LQKENI. The CDR3 runs 14 residues. CDR3 coding DNA: TGTGCCAGCTCACCAGTGAAGGGAAGAAACACCATATATTTT. Protein: CASSPVKGRNTIYF.

Comment on this clone: Germline and junction disagree at one end, which may indicate a read error. Other nucleotide sequences from this sample produce the same CDR3. The V and J genes are TRBV30 and TRBJ2-4, with TRBD1 matching 10 bases. Looked up from germline, CDR1 is GTSNPN and CDR2 is SVGIG (reference sequence). The CDR3 has 13 residues. The CDR3 region has the DNA TGTGCTCAAAACCCGGGACAGGGGCACATTCAGTACTTT. Translation gives CAQNPGQGHIQYF. The full variable domain, with the rest looked up from reference TRBV30 and TRBJ2-4, is SQTIHQWPATLVQPVGSPLSLECTVEGTSNPNLYWYRQAAGRGLQLLFYSVGIGQISSEVPQNLSASRPQDRQFILSSKKLLLSDSGFYLCAQNPGQGHIQYFGAGTRLSVL.

This chain connects TRBV7-2 to TRBJ2-2; D ambiguous. This CDR3 has 15 residues. Trimming took off 1 base at V and 4 bases at J, with 10 bases between the two ends. The germline V gene encodes CDR1 SGHTA and CDR2 FQGNSA. Written as DNA, the CDR3 is TGTGCCAGCAGCTTAGAGTCGGGTAGCACCGGGGAGCTGTTTTTT. Translated: CASSLESGSTGELFF.

The gene calls are TRBV4-3 and TRBJ2-7; 7 bases match TRBD1. J gave up 4 bases and V 4 bases, and 10 bases lay outside the gene matches. This CDR3 has 15 residues. Germline V CDR1 and CDR2: LGHNA, YSLEER. CDR3 sequence (DNA): TGCGCCAGCAGCCTCGGGACAGTGCAAAAATACGAGCAGTACTTC. Translation gives CASSLGTVQKYEQYF.

The chain couples TRBV28 to TRBJ2-7; D ambiguous. V lost 4 bases and J 4 bases, leaving 8 bases between the germline ends. The CDR3 has 12 amino acids. The germline V gene has CDR1 MDHEN and CDR2 SYDVKM. Written as DNA, the CDR3 is TGTGCCAGCAGTTCTACGACTTACGAGCAGTACTTC. It translates to CASSSTTYEQYF.

This clone was counted a few times. The rearrangement joins TRBV6-1 to TRBJ1-5; tentative D call: TRBD1 (5 bases). Looked up from germline, CDR1 is MNHNS and CDR2 is SASEGT. The CDR3 has 16 residues. Trimming took 4 bases from V and 6 from J, leaving 19 bases between them. CDR3 region: CASSAIAGGVPQPQHF. The CDR3, as DNA: TGTGCCAGCAGTGCCATAGCGGGGGGAGTACCTCAGCCCCAGCATTTT.

The CDR3 spells CASRPWGSVNEKLFF. CDR3 nucleotides: TGCGCCAGCCGCCCATGGGGATCCGTGAATGAAAAACTGTTTTTT. J is TRBJ1-4 and V is TRBV5-1; D not certain. V lost 7 bases, J lost 5 bases, and 18 bases lay in between. Germline V gives CDR1 SGHRS, CDR2 YFSETQ. The CDR3 is 15 amino acids.

The chain recombines TRBV5-6 with TRBJ2-7; 12 nucleotides line up with TRBD1. The germline V gene encodes CDR1 SGHDT and CDR2 YYEEEE. The V gene end was trimmed by 4 bases and the J gene end by 1 base; junction bases not matched to a gene: 3. The CDR3 extends over 15 amino acids. The CDR3 sequence is CASSPGQGASYEQYF. CDR3 sequence (DNA): TGTGCCAGCAGCCCGGGACAGGGGGCTTCCTACGAGCAGTACTTC. Complete variable domain (other parts from reference TRBV5-6 and TRBJ2-7): DAGVTQSPTHLIKTRGQQVTLRCSPKSGHDTVSWYQQALGQGPQFIFQYYEEEERQRGNFPDRFSGHQFPNYSSELNVNALLLGDSALYLCASSPGQGASYEQYFGPGTRLTVT.

This chain uses TRBV18 with TRBJ1-4; D is ambiguous. The CDR3 length is 13 residues. CDR1 is KGHSH, CDR2 LQKENI, per germline. The V end lost 6 bases, the J end lost 7 bases, and 12 bases lay between the germline ends. This CDR3 is CASSPGEGEKLFF. CDR3 nucleotide sequence: TGTGCCAGCTCCCCAGGAGAAGGTGAAAAACTGTTTTTT.

The V and J genes are TRBV6-5 and TRBJ2-1; D unresolved. Germline V gene sequence: CDR1 MNHEY, CDR2 SVGAGI. V was pared by 5 bases and J by 3 bases, with 14 bases between. The CDR3 contains 15 residues. The CDR3 protein is CASSQTISDYNEQFF. The CDR3 coding sequence is TGTGCCAGCAGTCAGACAATATCCGACTACAATGAGCAGTTCTTC.

V gene TRBV19 combines with J gene TRBJ2-2; D could derive from TRBD1 or TRBD2 (5 bases each). Germline V gives CDR1 LNHDA, CDR2 SQIVND (reference sequence). The CDR3 has 15 residues. Trimming took off 9 bases at V and 0 bases at J, with 14 bases between the two ends. CDR3 region: CASRAGTANTGELFF. CDR3 nucleotide sequence: TGTGCCAGCAGAGCCGGGACGGCGAACACCGGGGAGCTGTTTTTT.

The V call is TRBV6-5, the J call TRBJ1-2; 7 nucleotides agree with TRBD1. The CDR3 is 15 amino acids. J lost 4 bases, V lost 2 bases, and 7 bases had no gene match. CDR1 and CDR2 from the germline V gene are MNHEY and SVGAGI. The CDR3 bases are TGTGCCAGCAGTTACGGCGACAGGGCGTCCTATGGCTACACCTTC. This codes for CASSYGDRASYGYTF.

This clone was counted between two and nine times. This chain uses TRBV28 with TRBJ1-2, with TRBD1 matching over 9 bases. CDR1 is MDHEN and CDR2 is SYDVKM in the germline V gene. The length of the CDR3 is 15 residues. Trimming took 2 bases from V and 5 from J; bases not matched to a gene: 6. The CDR3 is CASSLGGTGNYGYTF. CDR3 nucleotides: TGTGCCAGCAGTTTAGGCGGGACAGGGAATTATGGCTACACCTTC.

Only a few counts were recorded for this clone. This chain connects TRBV11-3 to TRBJ2-3; TRBD2 might be the D (5 bases). Trimming shortened V by 6 bases and J by 3 bases, and 16 bases separated the two germline ends. The CDR3 loop spans 15 amino acids. The germline gives CDR1 SGHNT, CDR2 YENEEA. The CDR3 DNA reads TGTGCCAGCAGTGGAGGCAGATCAATTACAGATACGCAGTATTTT. Protein product: CASSGGRSITDTQYF.

V is TRBV18 and J is TRBJ2-5; D is uncertain. The CDR3 has 12 residues. V lost 1 base and J 5 bases, leaving 5 bases between the germline ends. CDR1 and CDR2 (germline): KGHSH, LQKENI. The CDR3 sequence: CASSPLGETQYF. The CDR3 coding sequence is TGTGCCAGCTCACCACTGGGGGAGACCCAGTACTTC.

V usage is TRBV4-3 and J usage is TRBJ2-7; possibly TRBD2 for D (6 bases). This CDR3 comprises 17 residues. The germline CDR1 and CDR2 sequences are LGHNA and YSLEER. V lost 0 bases and J 0 bases, leaving 15 bases between the germline ends. The CDR3 DNA is TGCGCCAGCAGCCAAGATCGGTACGGGAGCCACTCCTACGAGCAGTACTTC. Protein sequence: CASSQDRYGSHSYEQYF.

The CDR3 is CASNSRDRSFYGYTF. The CDR3 DNA sequence: TGTGCCAGTAATTCTAGGGACAGGAGTTTCTATGGCTACACCTTC. The rearrangement joins TRBV28 to TRBJ1-2; 8 nucleotides match TRBD1. The CDR3 consists of 15 residues. Per the germline V gene, CDR1 is MDHEN and CDR2 is SYDVKM. V trimming: 9 bases; J trimming: 4 bases; junction bases outside the gene matches: 13.